This T cell receptor (beta chain) was recovered during a study of OX40 agonist ivuxolimab in advanced cancers. On the study more broadly: Intravenous ivuxolimab at 0.01 to 10 mg/kg was given to patients every 2 weeks. Findings and caveats of the study: At doses 0.1 to 3.0 mg/kg, CD4+ and CD8+ clones expanded. CD8+ T cells averaged more expanded clones than CD4+. Among the nonresponders, some also had low normalized T-cell clonal expansion.

This clone appeared a single time. The antigen is unknown. Measured with immunoSEQ multiplex PCR; TCRdb has only the in-frame clones, and not every one. Of about 91,000 clones listed, more than 75% are singletons. The CDR3 spans 13 residues. With 1 base removed from V and 5 bases from J, the gap between germline ends came to 8 bases. Per germline, CDR1 SSHAT and CDR2 FNYEAQ (reference sequence). Material: CD4+ or CD8+ T cells sorted from blood, obtained in a trial of the OX40 agonist ivuxolimab. The sequence came from an adult with an advanced solid tumor such as melanoma, head and neck, liver or kidney cancer. V usage is TRBV7-7 and J usage is TRBJ2-5, with a tentative D call TRBD1 (5 bases). In nucleotides, the CDR3 is TGTGCCAGCAGCTTAGATTGGGGCGAGACCCAGTACTTC. Translation gives CASSLDWGETQYF.